A single sample is the source of the 15 T cell receptor beta chains below, sequenced in a study of tumor-infiltrating lymphocytes in primary liver carcinoma. TCR beta cDNA was reverse-transcribed from roughly 520 ng of total RNA. The reaction used a constant-region primer and ProtoScript II reverse transcriptase. For TCR beta, libraries were produced by three nested multiplex PCR rounds using slightly modified ARM-PCR. The first two PCR rounds used TRBV1-TRBV30 forward primers with a C-beta reverse primer, around 10 cycles each. TCRdb used MiXCR to reprocess the multiplex PCR reads, holding one entry per CDR3 protein. The repertoire holds approximately 190,000 distinct CDR3 sequences, roughly 80% seen once, with roughly 18% in the top ten. Total RNA and DNA came together from approximately 20-30 mg of bulk tissue without cell sorting. The sequenced sample was tumor tissue from primary liver carcinoma. The receptors shown here come from a man between 35 and 55 years old with primary liver carcinoma and hepatitis B virus infection.

Only a few counts were recorded for this clonotype. The J gene is TRBJ2-3, the V gene TRBV24-1, with 10 bases fitting TRBD2. This CDR3 is 16 amino acids long. Germline V gene data show CDR1 as KGHDR and CDR2 as SFDVKD. V trimming: 4 bases; J trimming: 5 bases; junction bases outside the gene matches: 8. CDR3 loop: CATSEATSGLRDTQYF. CDR3 bases: TGTGCCACCAGTGAGGCGACTAGCGGGCTCCGAGATACGCAGTATTTT.

The sample holds many counts of this clonotype. The CDR3 sequence is CASSQGVGGYTF. CDR3 DNA sequence: TGTGCCAGCAGCCAGGGGGTCGGCGGCTACACCTTC. This chain uses TRBV6-2 or TRBV6-3 with TRBJ1-2, with 7 bases aligning to TRBD1. Trimming at V came to 6 bases and at J to 8 bases, leaving 6 bases not matched to a gene. The CDR3 has 12 residues. Per germline, CDR1 MNHEY and CDR2 SVGEGT.

About this clonotype: Since the CDR3 does not end with the conserved phenylalanine or tryptophan, this likely comes from a read error. The chain combines TRBV29-1 with TRBJ1-2; TRBD1 aligns across 7 bases. Germline V gene data show CDR1 as SQVTM and CDR2 as ANQGSEA. The CDR3 has 14 amino acids. With V trimmed by 6 bases and J by 7 bases, 14 bases remained unmatched. CDR3 nucleotides: TGCAGCGTCCTCCCTGACAGGGACATGAGTGGCTACACCATC. Amino acids: CSVLPDRDMSGYTI.

This clonotype was recorded once. Sequence at one end of the junction differs from germline and may be a read error. The V call is TRBV11-1, the J call TRBJ2-7; D is uncertain. The CDR3 runs to 12 residues. CDR1 and CDR2 from the germline V gene are SGHAT and FQDESV (reference sequence). The CDR3 sequence is CASSWNSTEQYF. Written as DNA, the CDR3 is TGTGCCAGTAGCTGGAACTCCACCGAGCAGTACTTC.

A note on this clonotype: As the CDR3 is not closed by the conserved phenylalanine or tryptophan, this likely results from a read error. J is TRBJ1-1 and V is TRBV29-1; D is ambiguous. The CDR3 spans 13 residues. Germline V CDR1 and CDR2: SQVTM, ANQGSEA. The chain's CDR3 is CSVGETQNTEAFS. The CDR3 DNA sequence: TGCAGTGTTGGGGAGACCCAGAACACTGAAGCTTTCTCT.

A remark on this clonotype: Given the absence of the conserved phenylalanine or tryptophan at the CDR3 end, a read error is likely. The V gene is TRBV5-4, the J gene TRBJ2-2, with D unresolved. Germline-derived CDR1 and CDR2 are SGHNT and YYREEE (reference sequence). This CDR3 has 14 amino acids. The CDR3 protein is CTSSFDERTGELFI. The CDR3 DNA is TGTACCAGCAGCTTTGATGAGCGCACCGGGGAGCTGTTTATT.

With respect to this clonotype: A read error may account for a junction end that differs from germline. The chain couples TRBV11-2 to TRBJ1-1, with TRBD1 matching 7 bases. Germline V gives CDR1 SGHAT, CDR2 FQNNGV. This CDR3 spans 13 amino acids. The CDR3 nucleotides are TGTGCCAGCAACTTAGCTACCGGGACAGTAGTTTTCTTT. It yields the protein CASNLATGTVVFF.

This clonotype was observed once. Its ends do not fully match the called genes, so a read error is possible. The chain carries TRBV5-4 and TRBJ2-2, with D perhaps given as TRBD1 or TRBD2 (6 bases each). This CDR3 is 17 amino acids long. Germline V gene sequence: CDR1 SGHNT, CDR2 YYREEE (reference sequence). CDR3 sequence (DNA): TGTGCCAGCAGCTTGGCATGGCGGGACAAATTGACCGGGGAGATGTTTTTT. It encodes CASSLAWRDKLTGEMFF.

In DNA, the CDR3 is TGTGCCAGCAGCTTATACCGCTCAGCGAGATGGTCCTACAATGAGCAGTTCTTC. Amino acid sequence: CASSLYRSARWSYNEQFF. This rearrangement joins TRBV11-1 to TRBJ2-1; D is uncertain. Germline loops: CDR1 SGHAT, CDR2 FQDESV (reference sequence). Trimming took 2 bases from V and 1 from J, leaving 18 bases between them. CDR3 size: 18 residues.

As regards this clonotype: Just one base apart from a much larger clone, this may be a read error. The J gene is TRBJ2-7, the V gene TRBV28, with a tentative D call TRBD1 (5 bases). This CDR3 has 15 residues. In germline, CDR1 is MDHEN, CDR2 SYDVKM. The CDR3 sequence is CASNDFGASSYEQNF. Written as DNA, the CDR3 is TGTGCCAGCAATGACTTTGGGGCTTCCTCCTACGAGCAGAACTTC.

This clonotype is a singleton in its sample. The final CDR3 position lacks the conserved phenylalanine or tryptophan, pointing to a likely read error. The chain employs TRBV6-2 or TRBV6-3 and TRBJ2-7; no reliable D call. CDR1 is MNHEY and CDR2 is SVGEGT in the germline V gene. This CDR3 has 13 amino acids. CDR3 region: CARSYEVPYEQYL. The CDR3 DNA sequence: TGTGCCAGAAGTTACGAGGTACCGTACGAGCAGTACTTA.

On this clonotype: A junction end diverges from the germline sequence, so it may reflect a read error. This chain links TRBV6-2 or TRBV6-3 with TRBJ2-1; D unresolved. The V gene's germline CDR1 is MNHEY and CDR2 SVGEGT. This CDR3 comprises 15 residues. CDR3 region: CASSPLYGAYNVQFF. The CDR3 bases are TGTGCCAGCAGTCCCCTATACGGAGCCTACAATGTGCAGTTCTTC.

Turning to this clonotype: At one end the junction does not follow the germline gene, possibly because of a read error. The chain uses TRBV10-1 and TRBJ2-4; 10 bases are shared with TRBD2. The CDR3 runs 16 residues. Germline V gene sequence: CDR1 WNHNN, CDR2 SYGVQD (reference sequence). The CDR3 reads CVSSTLAGRTKNIQYF. CDR3 bases: TGCGTCAGCAGCACACTAGCGGGAAGGACCAAGAACATCCAGTACTTC.

This clonotype came up many times. The CDR3 nucleotides read TGCGCCAGCAGCGGGGAGGTGAACACTGAAGCTTTCTTT. This translates into CASSGEVNTEAFF. The chain combines TRBV5-1 with TRBJ1-1; unclear D gene. Germline CDR1 reads SGHRS; CDR2 reads YFSETQ. V gave up 4 bases and J gave up 0 bases, with 7 bases separating them. This CDR3 region has 13 residues.

V is TRBV11-3 and J is TRBJ2-5; unclear D gene. The germline gives CDR1 SGHNT, CDR2 YENEEA. CDR3 length equals 13 residues. Trimming left V 5 bases short and J 11 bases short, with 18 bases between. DNA of the CDR3: TGTGCCAGCAGCCCGCGTACGATGGATAAGCAGTACTTC. Translated, it gives CASSPRTMDKQYF.